This entry features one T cell receptor (beta chain) sequence. What antigen it recognizes has not been identified. No base quality information exists; no much larger clone differs at one position. CD8 naive samples were CD45RO-negative cells positively selected for CCR7, giving a CD45RA+CCR7+ population that excluded TemRA cells. Healthy HIV-negative adults with no recently reported acute infections or vaccinations were included as donors. All donors were Caucasian adults living in Nashville, Tennessee, USA. After blood collection by leukapheresis, PBMCs were isolated using Ficoll-Histopaque density gradient centrifugation and then cryopreserved in the vapor phase of liquid nitrogen. Analytical flow cytometry was used to check the purity and quantity of every magnetically sorted T cell population. From each sorted fraction, genomic DNA was isolated and quantified by UV absorbance on a Nanodrop 2000c.

This entry comes from a study of shared clonotypes between healthy human individuals (TCRdb year 2020). In the study overall: A few men and a couple of women, aged 18 to 49 years, made up the cohort. Different laboratories and diverse techniques were used to prepare libraries and sequence TCR repertoires, to increase sequencing depth and limit assay-specific biases. Between about 0.94 and 8.9 billion PBMCs per donor were obtained by leukapheresis. Blood TCR repertoires of 5 or 6 healthy adults were deeply sequenced to estimate repertoire size and the extent of clonotype sharing between individuals. For each donor, CD4 naive and CD4 memory were each given three plates, CD8 naive was given two plates, and CD8 memory was given one plate. On the study overall, not on this receptor specifically: Rarefaction of sorted-subset datasets indicated incomplete sequencing despite the large sequencing depth. Naive subsets generally had larger estimated clonotype richness than memory subsets did. Sampling was restricted to blood, and TCR repertoires in tissue are likely to differ from TCR repertoires in blood. Based on pairwise subsampling, the degree of clonotype sharing among donors was expected to be affected by sequencing depth. Clonotypes shared by all four sorted-subset donors showed higher generation probabilities than non-shared clonotypes. When a handful of donors were compared, the shared fraction of clonotypes was approximately 5% for naive CD4, about 4% for naive CD8, 2.3% for memory CD4, and approximately 0.4% for memory CD8. Because the study included a small number of donors, the genetic and exposure-history diversity represented was limited.

TCR CDR3 regions were amplified from genomic DNA by multiplex PCR using the deep immunoSEQ assay. Extracted genomic DNA from each cell subset was spread evenly across all wells of several immunoSEQ 96-well plates, with each plate serving as a replicate. For sorted subsets, approximately 190 ng of genomic DNA, equivalent to around 30,000 T cell genomes, went into each replicate PCR. The purified libraries were quantified using a Qubit 3.0 fluorometer, sized with a Bioanalyzer 2100, and then quantified again using the KAPA Library Quantification kit. A separate single-read 150-cycle Illumina NextSeq 550 flow cell was used to sequence each immunoSEQ 96-well plate. The paper's processing steps were these. Because the immunoSEQ output included only junctional sequences and no quality scores, the filtering could not be the same as the filtering used for full-length reads. To assign V/J genes and CDR3, sequences were annotated against IMGT germline references using PyIR, a Python wrapper for IgBLAST v1.9. Reads with weak V/J assignments (E-value above 1e-6), missing CDR3, stop codons, out-of-frame junctions, or ambiguous translated residues were removed. V3J clonotypes were defined by identical inferred V gene, J gene, and CDR3 amino acid sequence. Percentage overlap between repertoires was computed as shared unique clonotypes divided by the size of the smaller repertoire. RTK rarefaction, the Chao1 estimator, and Recon v2.1 estimates of unobserved clonotypes were used to assess repertoire richness. Generation probabilities were computed with OLGA for all TCRbeta clonotypes obtained by the gDNA method from a handful of donors. The table comes from immuneACCESS by way of TCRdb, which keeps in-frame sequences with V and J called. Part of the clones is missing from these tables; in studies checked, under half for an unresolved V gene and the rest for unknown reasons. For V, J and clone size, that table is used; D and trimming come from the DNA. The sample table lists around 2.1 million clones, about 93% of them with a count of one. The top ten constitute roughly 1.8% of the sample.

CDR1 MNHEY and CDR2 SMNVEV were looked up in the germline V gene (reference sequence). The CDR3 measures 14 amino acids from cysteine to phenylalanine. The DNA shown is the 42-base CDR3, in frame from base 1. Trimming at the junction amounts to 6 bases on V and 0 bases on J, and the germline ends lie 12 bases apart. This TCR derives from a young man in good health. Some clones in this sample may be carry-over from other donors' samples. The material sequenced was naive CD8+ T cells from PBMCs. This specimen's cell subset or site label, interpreted: CD45RA+CCR7+. The sequence is built from TRBV27 and TRBJ2-7, with a tentative D gene TRBD2 over 5 matching bases. The CDR3 region reads CASRRALRSYEQYF. The bases are TGTGCCAGCAGGCGGGCTTTACGCTCCTACGAGCAGTACTTC.